Described below is a single T cell receptor beta chain sequence and its context. This clone was seen only once. This clone's antigen is unknown. Per-nucleotide qualities are absent, and no much larger clonotype sits a single base away. From the cysteine through the phenylalanine, the CDR3 covers 15 amino acids. Left in the record is the CDR3 DNA by itself, 45 bases read in frame from the first base. CDR1 and CDR2 are read off the germline V gene as MNHEY and SVGAGI. The junction carries 10 bases between V and J, which are trimmed by 4 bases and 0 bases respectively. The data derive from a study of cytomegalovirus exposure and HLA in healthy donors listed by TCRdb under 2017. About the investigation overall: According to a later analysis, the 120 validation repertoires were produced on the same platform as the 680 or so repertoires of the first cohort. The aim of the study was to test whether cataloging public T cell receptors could identify signatures of past pathogen exposure. To predict cytomegalovirus infection status, the study brought together high-throughput TCR immunosequencing, statistical association of individual TCRs with disease status, and machine learning. A separate validation cohort of 100 to 150 different subjects was used in addition to the approximately 640-subject first cohort.

Summary of the overall study and its limitations: In both the original and validation cohorts, the classifier was reported to diagnose cytomegalovirus status with high specificity and sensitivity. Most TCR sequences were seen in very few donors, while some public TCRs were found in many individuals. A later analysis had no HLA typing for the validation cohort, so co-occurrence there was scored across all 130 or so repertoires. In vitro tests confirmed that three of the cytomegalovirus-associated TCR beta chains recognize cytomegalovirus antigens. In a later analysis, TCRs clustered in the first cohort were found to also tend to co-occur in the 120 or so validation repertoires, with 90% to 95% of cluster scores above 0. In the study, 150 to 200 TCR beta chains were listed as associated with cytomegalovirus. The authors suggested that the approach could potentially be extended to other disease states and immunological phenotypes.

Libraries were built with the immunoSEQ multiplex PCR assay. In the paper's pipeline: A statistical classification framework was developed to diagnose cytomegalovirus status using the catalog of TCR beta chain sequences. TCRdb mirrors the immuneACCESS table, restricted to in-frame sequences. Some clones are absent from its copies; in checked studies, under half trace to an unresolved V gene, and the reason for the others is unknown. D and trimming come from the DNA, and the V and J calls and clone size come from that table. The sample table contains some 200,000 clones; only one count was recorded for roughly 84% of them. 2.5% to 3% of the sample is in the top ten clones. The donors were included in the validation cohort of 100 to 150 subjects, a group kept apart from the roughly 670-subject first cohort.

The TCR was taken from a woman aged 18-29 years in good health and CMV-seropositive. Sequenced material: PBMCs. The chain couples TRBV6-5 to TRBJ1-5; the D region possibly corresponds to TRBD1 (6 bases align). The CDR3 protein is CASSSSGVSNQPQHF. Read as DNA, the sequence is TGTGCCAGCAGTTCCTCAGGGGTTAGCAATCAGCCCCAGCATTTT.